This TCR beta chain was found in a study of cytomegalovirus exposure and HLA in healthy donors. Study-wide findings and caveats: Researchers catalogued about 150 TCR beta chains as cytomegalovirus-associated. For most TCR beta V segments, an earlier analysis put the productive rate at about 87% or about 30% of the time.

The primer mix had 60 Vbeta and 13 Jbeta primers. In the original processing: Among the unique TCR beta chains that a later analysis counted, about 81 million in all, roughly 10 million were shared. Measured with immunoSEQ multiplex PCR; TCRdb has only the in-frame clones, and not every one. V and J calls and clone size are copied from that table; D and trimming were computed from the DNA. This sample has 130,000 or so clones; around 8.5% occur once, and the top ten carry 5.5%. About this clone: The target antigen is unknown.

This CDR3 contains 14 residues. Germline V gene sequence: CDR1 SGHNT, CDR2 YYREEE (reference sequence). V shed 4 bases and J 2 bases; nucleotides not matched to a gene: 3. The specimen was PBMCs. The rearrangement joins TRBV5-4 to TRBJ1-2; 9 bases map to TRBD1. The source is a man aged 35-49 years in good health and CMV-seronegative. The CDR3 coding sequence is TGTGCCAGCAGCCCTACAGGGGGCAACTATGGCTACACCTTC. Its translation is CASSPTGGNYGYTF.